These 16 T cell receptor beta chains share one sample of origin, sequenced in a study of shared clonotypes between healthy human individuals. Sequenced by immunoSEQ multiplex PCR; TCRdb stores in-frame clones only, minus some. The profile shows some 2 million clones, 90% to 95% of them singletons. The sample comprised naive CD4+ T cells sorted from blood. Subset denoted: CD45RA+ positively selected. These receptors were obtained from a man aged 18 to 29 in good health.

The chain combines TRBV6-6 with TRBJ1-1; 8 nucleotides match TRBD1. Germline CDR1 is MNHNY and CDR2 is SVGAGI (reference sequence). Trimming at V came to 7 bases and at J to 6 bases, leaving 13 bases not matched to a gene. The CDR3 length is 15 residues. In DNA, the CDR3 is TGTGCCAGCACCTTAGGGGCAGGGGGCGTTCCTGAAGCTTTCTTT. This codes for CASTLGAGGVPEAFF.

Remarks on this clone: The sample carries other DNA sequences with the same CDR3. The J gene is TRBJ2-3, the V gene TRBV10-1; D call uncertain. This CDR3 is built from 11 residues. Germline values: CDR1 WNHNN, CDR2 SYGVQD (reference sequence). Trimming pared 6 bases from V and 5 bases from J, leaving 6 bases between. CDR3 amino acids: CASSDRDTQYF. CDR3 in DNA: TGCGCCAGCAGCGACCGAGATACGCAGTATTTT.

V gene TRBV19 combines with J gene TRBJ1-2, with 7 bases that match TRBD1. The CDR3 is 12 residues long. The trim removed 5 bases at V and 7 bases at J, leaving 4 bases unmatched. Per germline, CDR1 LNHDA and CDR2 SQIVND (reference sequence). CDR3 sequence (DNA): TGTGCCAGTAGTGGAAACAGGGGTGGCTACACCTTC. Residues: CASSGNRGGYTF. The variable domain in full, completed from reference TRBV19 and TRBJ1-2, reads DGGITQSPKYLFRKEGQNVTLSCEQNLNHDAMYWYRQDPGQGLRLIYYSQIVNDFQKGDIAEGYSVSREKKESFPLTVTSAQKNPTAFYLCASSGNRGGYTFGSGTRLTVV.

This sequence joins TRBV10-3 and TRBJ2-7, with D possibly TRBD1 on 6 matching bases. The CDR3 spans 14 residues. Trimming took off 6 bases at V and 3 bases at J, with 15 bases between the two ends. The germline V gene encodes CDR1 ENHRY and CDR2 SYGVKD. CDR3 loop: CAISKGQRIYEQYF. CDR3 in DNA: TGTGCCATCAGCAAAGGACAGCGGATCTACGAGCAGTACTTC.

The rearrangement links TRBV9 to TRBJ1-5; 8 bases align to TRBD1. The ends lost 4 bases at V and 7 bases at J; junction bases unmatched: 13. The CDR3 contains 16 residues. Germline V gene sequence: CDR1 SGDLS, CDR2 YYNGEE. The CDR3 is CASSLTMTGVEQPQHF. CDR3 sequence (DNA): TGTGCCAGCAGCCTAACAATGACAGGGGTTGAACAGCCCCAGCATTTT.

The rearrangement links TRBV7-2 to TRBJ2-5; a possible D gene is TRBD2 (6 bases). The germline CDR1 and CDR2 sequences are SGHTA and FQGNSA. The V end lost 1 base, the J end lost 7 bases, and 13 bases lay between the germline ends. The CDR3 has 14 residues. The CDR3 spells CASSLGGASATQYF. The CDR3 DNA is TGTGCCAGCAGCTTAGGTGGGGCTAGCGCGACCCAGTACTTC. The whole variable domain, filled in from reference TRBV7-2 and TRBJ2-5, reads GAGVSQSPSNKVTEKGKDVELRCDPISGHTALYWYRQSLGQGLEFLIYFQGNSAPDKSGLPSDRFSAERTGGSVSTLTIQRTQQEDSAVYLCASSLGGASATQYFGPGTRLLVL.

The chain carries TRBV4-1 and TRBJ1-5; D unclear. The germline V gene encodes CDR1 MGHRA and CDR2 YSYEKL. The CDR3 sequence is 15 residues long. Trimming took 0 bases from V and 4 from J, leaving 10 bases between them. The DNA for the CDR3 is TGCGCCAGCAGCCAAGATCCGGGGAAGAATCAGCCCCAGCATTTT. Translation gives CASSQDPGKNQPQHF.

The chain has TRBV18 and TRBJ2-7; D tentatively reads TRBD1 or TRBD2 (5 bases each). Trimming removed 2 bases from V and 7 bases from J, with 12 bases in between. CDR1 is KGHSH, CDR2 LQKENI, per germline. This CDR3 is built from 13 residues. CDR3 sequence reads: CASSPRGESEQYF. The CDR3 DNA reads TGTGCCAGCTCACCAAGAGGGGAGAGTGAGCAGTACTTC.

CDR3 sequence reads: CAWSGLQGGTATDTQYF. The CDR3 nucleotides read TGTGCCTGGAGTGGGTTGCAGGGGGGGACAGCAACAGATACGCAGTATTTT. The V gene is TRBV30, the J gene TRBJ2-3; D is perhaps TRBD1 or TRBD2 (7 bases each). Germline V gene lookup returns CDR1 GTSNPN and CDR2 SVGIG (reference sequence). The V end was cut by 1 base, the J end by 3 bases, with 20 bases between. The CDR3 consists of 17 residues.

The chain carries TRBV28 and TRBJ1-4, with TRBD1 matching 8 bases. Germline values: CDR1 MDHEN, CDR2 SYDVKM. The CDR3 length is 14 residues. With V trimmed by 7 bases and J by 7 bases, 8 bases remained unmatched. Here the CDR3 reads CASTSGQGFEKLFF. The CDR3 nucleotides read TGTGCCAGCACCTCTGGACAGGGTTTTGAAAAACTGTTTTTT.

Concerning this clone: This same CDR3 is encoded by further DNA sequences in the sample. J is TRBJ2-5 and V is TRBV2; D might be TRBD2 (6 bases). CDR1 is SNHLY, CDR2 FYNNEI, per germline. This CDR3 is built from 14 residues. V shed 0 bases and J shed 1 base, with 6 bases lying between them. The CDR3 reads CASSEARGQETQYF. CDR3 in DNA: TGTGCCAGCAGTGAAGCGCGGGGCCAAGAGACCCAGTACTTC.

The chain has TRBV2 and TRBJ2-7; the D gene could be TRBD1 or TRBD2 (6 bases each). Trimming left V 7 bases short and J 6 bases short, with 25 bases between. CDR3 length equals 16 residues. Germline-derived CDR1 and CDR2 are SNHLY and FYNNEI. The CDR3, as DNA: TGTGCCAGCAAGGGGGGTTTAGCGTACGGGACTTCCGAGCAGTACTTC. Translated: CASKGGLAYGTSEQYF.

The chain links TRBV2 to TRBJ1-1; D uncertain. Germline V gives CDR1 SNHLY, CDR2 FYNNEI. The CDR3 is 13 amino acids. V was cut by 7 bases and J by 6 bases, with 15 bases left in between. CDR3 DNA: TGTGCCAGCAAGGCAGACGGATGGGCTGAAGCTTTCTTT. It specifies CASKADGWAEAFF.

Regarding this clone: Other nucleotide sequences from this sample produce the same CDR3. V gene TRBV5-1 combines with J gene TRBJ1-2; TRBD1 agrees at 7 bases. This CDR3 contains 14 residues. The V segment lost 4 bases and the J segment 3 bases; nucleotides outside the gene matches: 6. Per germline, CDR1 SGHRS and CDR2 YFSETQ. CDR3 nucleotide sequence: TGCGCCAGCAGCCTAGACAGGGCGTACTATGGCTACACCTTC. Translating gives CASSLDRAYYGYTF. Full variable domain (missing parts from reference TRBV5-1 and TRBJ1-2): KAGVTQTPRYLIKTRGQQVTLSCSPISGHRSVSWYQQTPGQGLQFLFEYFSETQRNKGNFPGRFSGRQFSNSRSEMNVSTLELGDSALYLCASSLDRAYYGYTFGSGTRLTVV.

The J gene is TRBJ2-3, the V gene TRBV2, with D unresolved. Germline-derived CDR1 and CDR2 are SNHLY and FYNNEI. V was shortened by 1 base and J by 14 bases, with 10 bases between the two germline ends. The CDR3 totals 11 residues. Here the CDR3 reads CASSEVITVYF. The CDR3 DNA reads TGTGCCAGCAGTGAAGTGATCACAGTGTATTTT.

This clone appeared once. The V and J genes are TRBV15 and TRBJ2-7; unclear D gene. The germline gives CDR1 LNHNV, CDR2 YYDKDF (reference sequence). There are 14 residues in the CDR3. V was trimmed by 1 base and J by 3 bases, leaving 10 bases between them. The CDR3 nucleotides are TGTGCCACCAGCAGAGGTGAGGCCGGCTACGAGCAGTACTTC. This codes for CATSRGEAGYEQYF.